This T cell receptor beta chain was captured in a study of control samples from healthy donors and cancer patients (dated by TCRdb to 2018 to 2021). Receptor libraries were prepared by the immunoSEQ multiplex PCR assay. The clones in this table, taken by TCRdb from immuneACCESS, are in-frame only. Not every clone is retained; where verified, under half of the shortfall comes from an unresolved V gene, and the cause of the rest is unknown. The sample table contains 75,000 to 100,000 clones; only one count was recorded for 86% of them. The biggest ten clones account for roughly 1.2% of the sample. Clipping removes 0 bases from V and 4 bases from J, with 7 as the unmatched junction base count. Including cysteine and phenylalanine, the CDR3 has 17 amino acids. Only the CDR3 portion is preserved as DNA: 51 bases, with reading frame beginning at the first base. The germline V gene (reference sequence) supplies CDR1 LNHDA and CDR2 SQIVND.

About this clone itself: Its target antigen remains unknown. It has no much larger one-base neighbor in the sample; base qualities were not kept.

The TCR sequence derives from a woman between 50 and 59 years old in good health. The rearranged segments are TRBV19 and TRBJ2-3; 10 of the junction bases match TRBD1. What was sequenced was blood. CDR3 reads: CASSIDPSGQGADTQYF. The DNA sequence follows: TGTGCCAGTAGTATAGATCCGTCCGGACAGGGGGCAGATACGCAGTATTTT.